This T cell receptor beta chain was recorded in a study of T cell responses to AZD1222 COVID-19 vaccine. From germline, CDR1 is MNHEY and CDR2 SVGAGI. V was trimmed by 0 bases and J by 2 bases, leaving 10 bases between them. The CDR3 length is 15 residues. Profiled with immunoSEQ multiplex PCR; TCRdb holds only in-frame clones, not every one. This table holds tens of thousands of clones, around nine tenths found once. The TCR comes from an adult in good health. This specimen was peripheral blood, taken on day 0 of AZD1222 vaccination. The chain recombines TRBV6-5 with TRBJ1-1; D gene ambiguous. CDR3 coding DNA: TGTGCCAGCAGTTACTCGATCCGCGGCAACACTGAAGCTTTCTTT. Amino acids: CASSYSIRGNTEAFF.